The clone carrying this TCR beta chain has at least ten counts. The identical CDR3 is also encoded by other nucleotide sequences in the sample. Clones were read by immunoSEQ multiplex PCR, and TCRdb kept only the in-frame ones, dropping some. The table shows over 60,000 clones, with 86% occurring only once. From germline, CDR1 is PRHDT and CDR2 FYEKMQ (reference sequence). This CDR3 has 15 amino acids. The trim removed 4 bases at V and 5 bases at J, leaving 5 bases unmatched. The data were taken from a study of blood T cell repertoires in COVID-19. The genes are TRBV13 and TRBJ1-6; 7 bases map to TRBD1. This receptor was identified in a man in his 70s with active or convalescent COVID-19. Input material: peripheral blood. The CDR3 protein is CASSWGDRDNSPLHF. CDR3 bases: TGTGCCAGCAGCTGGGGAGACAGGGATAATTCACCCCTCCACTTT.